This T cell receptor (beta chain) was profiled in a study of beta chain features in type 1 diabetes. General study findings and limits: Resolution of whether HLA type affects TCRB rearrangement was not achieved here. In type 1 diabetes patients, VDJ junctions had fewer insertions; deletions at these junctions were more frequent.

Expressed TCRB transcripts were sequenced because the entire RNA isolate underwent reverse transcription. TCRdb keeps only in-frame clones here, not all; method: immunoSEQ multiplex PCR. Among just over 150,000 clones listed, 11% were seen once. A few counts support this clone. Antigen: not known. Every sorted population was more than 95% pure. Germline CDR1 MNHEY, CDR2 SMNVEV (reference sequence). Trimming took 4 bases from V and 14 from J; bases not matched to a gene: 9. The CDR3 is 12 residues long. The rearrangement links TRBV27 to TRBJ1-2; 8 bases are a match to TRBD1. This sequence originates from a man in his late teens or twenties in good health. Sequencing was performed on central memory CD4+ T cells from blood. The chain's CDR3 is CASSSWGQARTF. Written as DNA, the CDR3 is TGTGCCAGCAGTTCCTGGGGACAGGCGCGAACCTTC.